The 11 T cell receptor beta chains below all came from one sample that was sequenced in a study of identifying expanded T cells in peripheral blood. Produced via immunoSEQ multiplex PCR; TCRdb's table is partial and in-frame only. The sample records approximately 110,000 clones, around 89% being singletons. Sequencing was done on a sample of blood. The receptors originated from a person aged 18-70 years in good health.

V usage is TRBV5-8 and J usage is TRBJ1-1, with 7 bases identical to TRBD1. V was pared by 4 bases and J by 3 bases, with 15 bases of the junction left unmatched. This CDR3 is 17 amino acids long. The germline V gene encodes CDR1 SGHTS and CDR2 YDEGEE. The CDR3 DNA follows: TGTGCCAGCAGCCTACGACTTACAGGGGATTTACACACTGAAGCTTTCTTT. The encoded protein is CASSLRLTGDLHTEAFF.

V and J are TRBV2 and TRBJ2-6; 7 nucleotides match TRBD1. CDR1 SNHLY and CDR2 FYNNEI come from the germline V gene. CDR3 size: 16 residues. V lost 6 bases, J lost 1 base, and 6 bases stayed unmatched. CDR3 amino acids: CASRGGQTSGANVLTF. The CDR3 coding sequence is TGTGCCAGCAGAGGGGGACAGACGTCTGGGGCCAACGTCCTGACTTTC.

This clone was counted a single time. The chain combines TRBV7-2 with TRBJ1-3; 8 bases match TRBD1. The V gene's germline CDR1 is SGHTA and CDR2 FQGNSA. Trimming took 1 base from V and 3 from J; bases not matched to a gene: 5. The CDR3 extends over 16 amino acids. CDR3 sequence: CASSLVTGGFGNTIYF. Written as DNA, the CDR3 is TGTGCCAGCAGCTTAGTTACAGGGGGATTTGGAAACACCATATATTTT.

This clone is a singleton in its sample. The genes are TRBV7-2 and TRBJ2-5; perhaps TRBD2 as D (6 bases). The V gene's germline CDR1 is SGHTA and CDR2 FQGNSA. The CDR3 sequence is 16 residues long. The V end lost 5 bases, the J end lost 4 bases, and 20 bases lay between the germline ends. The CDR3 loop is CASSLTSTVAGETQYF. Written as DNA, the CDR3 is TGTGCCAGCAGCCTTACTAGCACCGTGGCAGGAGAGACCCAGTACTTC.

The DNA for the CDR3 is TGTGCCAGTAGTATAGATCACGCCTACACAGATACGCAGTATTTT. This gives the protein CASSIDHAYTDTQYF. This chain links TRBV19 with TRBJ2-3; D is uncertain. CDR3 length equals 15 residues. Trimming cost V 0 bases and J 2 bases, with 9 bases left between them. Germline-derived CDR1 and CDR2 are LNHDA and SQIVND (reference sequence).

In this sample, this clone turned up once. The chain combines TRBV14 with TRBJ2-7; 9 bases map to TRBD2. Germline assignment: CDR1 SGHDN and CDR2 FVKESK. V was clipped by 1 base and J by 3 bases; unmatched bases: 1. The CDR3 is 14 residues long. CDR3 protein: CASSQGGGGYEQYF. In nucleotides, the CDR3 is TGTGCCAGCAGCCAAGGCGGGGGGGGCTACGAGCAGTACTTC.

The rearrangement links TRBV5-4 to TRBJ1-2, with D possibly being TRBD1 (5 bases). The CDR3 has 13 amino acids. V lost 4 bases to trimming and J lost 1 base, with 8 bases between them. Germline CDR1 reads SGHNT; CDR2 reads YYREEE (reference sequence). The CDR3 sequence is CASSTDSNYGYTF. The CDR3 DNA reads as TGTGCCAGCAGCACTGACAGTAACTATGGCTACACCTTC.

The chain uses TRBV7-9 and TRBJ2-3; D is unresolved. The CDR3 totals 13 residues. The germline V gene has CDR1 SEHNR and CDR2 FQNEAQ (reference sequence). V was trimmed by 2 bases and J by 0 bases, leaving 3 bases between them. CDR3 DNA: TGTGCCAGCAGCTTAAAAAGCACAGATACGCAGTATTTT. It specifies CASSLKSTDTQYF.

The chain couples TRBV7-6 to TRBJ2-5; unclear D gene. TRBJ2-7 matches the DNA end more closely, so the J call is doubtful. The CDR3 runs 14 residues. Germline lookup yields CDR1 SGHVS and CDR2 FNYEAQ. The CDR3 sequence is CASSPRRHSYEQYF. The DNA of the CDR3 is TGTGCCAGCAGCCCCCGACGACATTCCTACGAGCAGTACTTC.

This chain uses TRBV19 with TRBJ1-6; D is ambiguous. The CDR3 runs 12 residues. V lost 8 bases to trimming and J lost 7 bases, with 9 bases between them. The germline CDR1 and CDR2 sequences are LNHDA and SQIVND (reference sequence). Written as DNA, the CDR3 is TGTGCCAGTCTTAGGGAGAATTCACCCCTCCACTTT. Encoded protein: CASLRENSPLHF. Full variable domain (outside the CDR3, taken from reference TRBV19 and TRBJ1-6): DGGITQSPKYLFRKEGQNVTLSCEQNLNHDAMYWYRQDPGQGLRLIYYSQIVNDFQKGDIAEGYSVSREKKESFPLTVTSAQKNPTAFYLCASLRENSPLHFGNGTRLTVT.

The chain combines TRBV27 with TRBJ1-2, with D possibly TRBD1 on 6 matching bases. Trimming removed 5 bases from V and 4 bases from J, with 14 bases in between. Germline V gene lookup returns CDR1 MNHEY and CDR2 SMNVEV (reference sequence). The CDR3 runs to 14 residues. CDR3: CASSTLQGFYGYTF. The DNA of the CDR3 is TGTGCCAGCAGTACGCTACAGGGATTCTATGGCTACACCTTC.